This record concerns one TCR beta chain sequence. The sample is drawn from a study of blood T cell repertoires in COVID-19. Per the germline V gene, CDR1 is LNHDA and CDR2 is SQIVND (reference sequence). CDR3 length: 16 residues. J lost 1 base, V lost 5 bases, and 7 bases had no gene match. Libraries were prepared by immunoSEQ multiplex PCR; TCRdb keeps only in-frame clonotypes and omits some of them. Among around 260,000 clones listed, about nine tenths were seen once. The receptor comes from a woman in her thirties or forties who had recovered from COVID-19. The chain carries TRBV19 and TRBJ1-4, with 7 bases identical to TRBD1. Input material: peripheral blood. DNA for the CDR3: TGTGCCAGTAGTCCTCCCCCAGGGGGAACTAATGAAAAACTGTTTTTT. Translated, it gives CASSPPPGGTNEKLFF.